This is a list of T cell receptor beta chains from one sample in a study of regulatory T cells in long-lasting Graves disease. TCRdb independently ran MiXCR on the multiplex PCR reads; one entry per CDR3 protein. The sample holds 450,000 to 600,000 distinct CDR3 sequences, 15% to 20% seen once. These records were also assigned to another study, of T cells in Graves' hyperthyroidism and ophthalmopathy.

The material sequenced was peripheral blood mononuclear cells (PBMCs), taken at new diagnosis, from a patient treated with antithyroid drugs. The receptors here all came from a middle-aged man with Graves disease. Each CDR3 is given without its conserved first and last residue. Each record gives: J gene, V gene, CDR3 protein.

J gene: TRBJ2-2; V gene: TRBV6-5; CDR3 protein: ASSYGWGTNTGELF
J gene: TRBJ1-1; V gene: TRBV28; CDR3 protein: ASSSGLRAF
J gene: TRBJ1-1; V gene: TRBV7-8; CDR3 protein: ASSGGGVYKAF
J gene: TRBJ2-2; V gene: TRBV12-3/TRBV12-4; CDR3 protein: ASSLAGSTGELF
J gene: TRBJ1-1; V gene: TRBV7-9; CDR3 protein: ASSKPTGPRNTEAF
J gene: TRBJ2-2; V gene: TRBV7-9; CDR3 protein: ASSSLTGLGFTGELF
J gene: TRBJ2-1; V gene: TRBV10-1; CDR3 protein: ASSKGGVRNEQF
J gene: TRBJ2-1; V gene: TRBV2; CDR3 protein: ASSERTVPISSYNEQF
J gene: TRBJ2-7; V gene: TRBV28; CDR3 protein: ASSGWEADGYEQY
J gene: TRBJ2-3; V gene: TRBV5-1; CDR3 protein: ASSFGRPGPDTQY
J gene: TRBJ2-5; V gene: TRBV20-1; CDR3 protein: SAKRLAGGQETQY
J gene: TRBJ1-6; V gene: TRBV12-3/TRBV12-4; CDR3 protein: ASTFKGTGNNSPLH
J gene: TRBJ2-2; V gene: TRBV28; CDR3 protein: ASSPGEGRTRELF
J gene: TRBJ1-5; V gene: TRBV4-1; CDR3 protein: ASSQTTGVHNQPQH
J gene: TRBJ2-7; V gene: TRBV27; CDR3 protein: ASKAGPAQVEQY
J gene: TRBJ2-3; V gene: TRBV6-1; CDR3 protein: ASRRAGAITDTQY
J gene: TRBJ2-5; V gene: TRBV6-2/TRBV6-3; CDR3 protein: ASSPYNNGETQY
J gene: TRBJ2-3; V gene: TRBV12-3/TRBV12-4; CDR3 protein: ASSPSGQDTQY
J gene: TRBJ2-7; V gene: TRBV5-5; CDR3 protein: ASSRAGRSSYEQY
J gene: TRBJ1-1; V gene: TRBV20-1; CDR3 protein: SARSTVPRGTEAF
J gene: TRBJ2-3; V gene: TRBV3-1; CDR3 protein: ASSQDSSGRAKDTQY
J gene: TRBJ2-5; V gene: TRBV5-1; CDR3 protein: ASSLGTSGGETQY
J gene: TRBJ2-1; V gene: TRBV2; CDR3 protein: ASSEGTLSYNEQF
J gene: TRBJ2-1; V gene: TRBV11-2; CDR3 protein: ASALTDTIYEQF
J gene: TRBJ2-6; V gene: TRBV12-3/TRBV12-4; CDR3 protein: ASTLNSGANVLT
J gene: TRBJ1-2; V gene: TRBV5-1; CDR3 protein: ASSLEVGPGASGYT
J gene: TRBJ2-5; V gene: TRBV11-2; CDR3 protein: ASSPTAQIETQY
J gene: TRBJ2-7; V gene: TRBV18; CDR3 protein: ASSAPGYHEQY
J gene: TRBJ1-6; V gene: TRBV3-1; CDR3 protein: ASSQVNRGARRSPLH
J gene: TRBJ2-7; V gene: TRBV7-2; CDR3 protein: ASSLAGEAYEQY
J gene: TRBJ2-1; V gene: TRBV2; CDR3 protein: ASRGGAIFLNEQF
J gene: TRBJ2-5; V gene: TRBV2; CDR3 protein: ASSDWDSQETQY
J gene: TRBJ1-1; V gene: TRBV2; CDR3 protein: ASSEQRRGAF
J gene: TRBJ1-1; V gene: TRBV2; CDR3 protein: ASSEDRVPEAF
J gene: TRBJ2-7; V gene: TRBV18; CDR3 protein: ASSERTGLPWQY
J gene: TRBJ2-3; V gene: TRBV3-1; CDR3 protein: ASSQGAASGSMSDTQY
J gene: TRBJ2-2; V gene: TRBV6-1; CDR3 protein: ASRAGVVAGELF
J gene: TRBJ2-3; V gene: TRBV19; CDR3 protein: ASSIGGGAEDTQY
J gene: TRBJ1-3; V gene: TRBV2; CDR3 protein: ASSERPSGNTIY
J gene: TRBJ2-7; V gene: TRBV19; CDR3 protein: ASSSLTRPYEQY
J gene: TRBJ2-4; V gene: TRBV12-3/TRBV12-4; CDR3 protein: ASSLNRAKNIQY
J gene: TRBJ2-7; V gene: TRBV6-1; CDR3 protein: ASSEAPGFPYEQY
J gene: TRBJ2-7; V gene: TRBV6-2/TRBV6-3; CDR3 protein: ASSYSRLAGGYEQY
J gene: TRBJ2-5; V gene: TRBV5-1; CDR3 protein: ASSLVRDSGRAKETQY
J gene: TRBJ2-7; V gene: TRBV20-1; CDR3 protein: SATPSGSYSYEQY
J gene: TRBJ2-3; V gene: TRBV12-3/TRBV12-4; CDR3 protein: ASSLLAWDTDTQY
J gene: TRBJ2-7; V gene: TRBV2; CDR3 protein: ASRAGDISISYEQY
J gene: TRBJ2-3; V gene: TRBV7-9; CDR3 protein: ASSGRGQGTYYSTDTQY
J gene: TRBJ2-5; V gene: TRBV3-1; CDR3 protein: ASSQDRRTQY
J gene: TRBJ2-1; V gene: TRBV12-3/TRBV12-4; CDR3 protein: ASPSRPGGPYNEQF
J gene: TRBJ2-2; V gene: TRBV27; CDR3 protein: ASASTGLLNTGELF
J gene: TRBJ2-4; V gene: TRBV5-1; CDR3 protein: ASSSGQGQNTQY
J gene: TRBJ1-1; V gene: TRBV5-1; CDR3 protein: ASSPGQGLMNTEAF